This T cell receptor beta chain stems from a study of CD8+ T cells in alopecia areata. Study details: Each of the treated patients was given oral tofacitinib, 5 to 10 mg twice daily, for moderate-to-severe alopecia areata. Study-level findings and limits: Lesional scalp exceeded normal scalp in clonality, especially in alopecia totalis/universalis.

Lesional scalp punch biopsies and peripheral blood came from alopecia areata patients. The CDR3 sequence is 12 residues long. Germline V CDR1 and CDR2: KGHSH, LQKENI. V shed 3 bases and J 8 bases; nucleotides not matched to a gene: 1. Of note for this clone: Antigen: not known.

RNA, once extracted, was reverse transcribed into cDNA for use as the sequencing template. Sequencing was performed with immunoSEQ multiplex PCR; in TCRdb, only in-frame clones are kept and a portion is missing. The sample consists of 130,000 to 150,000 clones, approximately 50% of them appearing once. The chain recombines TRBV18 with TRBJ2-1; TRBD2 agrees at 7 bases. This clonotype was obtained from a human donor with alopecia areata. Sequencing used CD4+ T cells sorted from blood, obtained at week 0. CDR3 region: CASSPRGDEQFF. CDR3 nucleotide sequence: TGTGCCAGCTCACCTCGGGGGGATGAGCAGTTCTTC.